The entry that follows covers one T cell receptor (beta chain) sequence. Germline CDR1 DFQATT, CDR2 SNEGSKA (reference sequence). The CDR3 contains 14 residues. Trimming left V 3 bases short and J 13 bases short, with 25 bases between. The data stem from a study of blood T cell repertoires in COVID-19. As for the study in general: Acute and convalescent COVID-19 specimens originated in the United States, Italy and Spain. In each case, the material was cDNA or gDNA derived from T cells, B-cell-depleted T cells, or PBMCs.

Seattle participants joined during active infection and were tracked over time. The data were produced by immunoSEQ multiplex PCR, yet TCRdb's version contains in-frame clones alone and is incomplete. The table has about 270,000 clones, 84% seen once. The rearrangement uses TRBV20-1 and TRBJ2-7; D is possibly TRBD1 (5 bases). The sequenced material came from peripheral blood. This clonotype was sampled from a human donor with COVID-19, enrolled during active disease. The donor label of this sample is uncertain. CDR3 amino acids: CSASSGADPDGAYF. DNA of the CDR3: TGCAGTGCTAGTTCCGGTGCAGACCCGGATGGGGCTTACTTC.